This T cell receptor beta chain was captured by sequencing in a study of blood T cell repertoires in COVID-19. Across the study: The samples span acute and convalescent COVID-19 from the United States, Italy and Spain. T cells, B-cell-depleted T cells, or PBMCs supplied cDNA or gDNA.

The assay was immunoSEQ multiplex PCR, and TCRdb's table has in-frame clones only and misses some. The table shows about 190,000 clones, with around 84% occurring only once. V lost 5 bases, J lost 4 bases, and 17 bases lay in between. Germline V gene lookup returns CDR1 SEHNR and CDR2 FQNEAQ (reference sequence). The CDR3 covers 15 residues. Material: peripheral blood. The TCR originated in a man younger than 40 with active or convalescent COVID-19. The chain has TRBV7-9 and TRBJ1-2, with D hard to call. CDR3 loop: CASSPRGSGSYGYTF. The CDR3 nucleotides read TGTGCCAGCAGCCCCCGGGGATCTGGGAGCTATGGCTACACCTTC.